This T cell receptor (beta chain) was sequenced during a study of CD8+ T cells in alopecia areata. In the study overall: A regimen of oral tofacitinib, 5 to 10 mg twice daily, was given to treated patients.

The CDR3 has 14 residues. Losses at the gene ends were 3 bases for V and 8 bases for J; bases not matched to a gene: 4. The V gene's germline CDR1 is GTSNPN and CDR2 SVGIG (reference sequence). Once RNA had been extracted, it was reverse transcribed into cDNA to act as the sequencing template. The repertoire was sequenced with immunoSEQ multiplex PCR; TCRdb's copy has only in-frame clones and lacks some. The sample records roughly 75,000 clones, about three fifths being singletons. This clone was counted between two and nine times. The chain has TRBV30 and TRBJ2-1; TRBD2 aligns across 13 bases. The sample was CD8+ T cells sorted from blood, taken at week 0. The origin of this receptor is a human donor with alopecia areata. CDR3 DNA sequence: TGTGCCTGGAGACTAGCGGGAGGGGGCCATGAGCAGTTCTTC. Its translation: CAWRLAGGGHEQFF.